This is a list of T cell receptor beta chains from one sample in a study of blood T cell repertoires in COVID-19. TCRdb's table, derived via immunoSEQ multiplex PCR, lists solely in-frame clones and lacks some. The table includes approximately 220,000 clones, about 85% detected once. The sequencing input was PBMCs or T cells enriched from blood (not recorded which). These receptors were collected from a man in his forties who had recovered from COVID-19. Each CDR3 is given with its conserved first and last residue. A D gene is named only where the DNA matches it firmly. Size values are once, few and many counts, or a class for expanded clones, and some rows have none.

>TRBD2|TRBJ2-7|NA|TRBV28
CASSWGLAGGGEQYF
TGTGCCAGCAGTTGGGGACTAGCGGGAGGGGGGGAGCAGTACTTC
>TRBD2|TRBJ2-2|NA|TRBV6-5
CASRAGTTNTGELFF
TGTGCCAGCAGGGCCGGGACTACGAACACCGGGGAGCTGTTTTTT
>TRBD1|TRBJ1-2|NA|TRBV19
CASSTSTGSGYTF
TGTGCCAGTAGTACCTCGACAGGGAGCGGCTACACCTTC
>NA|TRBJ1-2|NA|TRBV6-2/TRBV6-3
CASSGYRAVGYTF
TGTGCCAGCAGTGGGTACAGGGCGGTTGGCTACACCTTC
>NA|TRBJ1-5|few|TRBV5-6
CASSKLRDQGNQPQHF
TGTGCCAGCAGCAAACTCAGGGATCAGGGCAATCAGCCCCAGCATTTT
>NA|TRBJ2-4|NA|TRBV6-5
CASSDGLAKNIQYF
TGTGCCAGCAGCGATGGACTAGCCAAAAACATTCAGTACTTC
>TRBD1|TRBJ1-2|NA|TRBV30
CAWSVLTGAGGGYTF
TGTGCCTGGAGTGTTTTAACAGGGGCGGGCGGTGGCTACACCTTC
>TRBD2|TRBJ2-1|NA|TRBV4-2
CAAGRLAGNEQFF
TGTGCGGCGGGCAGACTAGCGGGCAATGAGCAGTTCTTC
>TRBD1|TRBJ1-1|NA|TRBV7-2
CASSLHRGSETEAFF
TGTGCCAGCAGCTTGCACAGGGGGAGCGAGACTGAAGCTTTCTTT
>NA|TRBJ1-2|NA|TRBV11-2
CASSPDSSYGYTF
TGTGCCAGCAGCCCGGACAGCTCATATGGCTACACCTTC
>NA|TRBJ2-7|NA|TRBV25-1
CASGTPGSYEQYF
TGTGCCAGCGGGACACCTGGATCCTACGAGCAGTACTTC
>NA|TRBJ2-7|NA|TRBV14
CASSQVRGEQYF
TGTGCCAGCAGCCAAGTCAGGGGTGAGCAGTACTTC
>TRBD2|TRBJ2-3|NA|TRBV24-1
CATSDLLVAGGTDTQYF
TGTGCCACCAGTGATTTGCTTGTAGCGGGAGGGACAGATACGCAGTATTTT
>NA|TRBJ1-2|NA|TRBV6-6
CASSYEWRQHYGYTF
TGTGCCAGCAGTTACGAGTGGAGACAGCACTATGGCTACACCTTC
>NA|TRBJ2-7|NA|TRBV4-3
CASSQEFDRPYEQYF
TGCGCCAGCAGCCAAGAATTTGACAGACCCTACGAGCAGTACTTC
>TRBD1|TRBJ1-4|NA|TRBV27
CASTSTGAEKLFF
TGTGCCAGCACTTCGACAGGGGCTGAAAAACTGTTTTTT
>NA|TRBJ2-4|NA|TRBV5-1
CASSLGGGGKNIQYF
TGCGCCAGCAGCCTCGGGGGAGGGGGCAAAAACATTCAGTACTTC
>NA|TRBJ1-6|NA|TRBV4-2
CASSQVSGRGNSPLHF
TGTGCCAGCAGCCAAGTAAGTGGGAGGGGGAATTCACCCCTCCACTTT
>NA|TRBJ1-2|NA|TRBV12-3/TRBV12-4
CASNAGTGIGYTF
TGTGCCAGCAATGCCGGAACAGGAATCGGCTACACCTTC
>NA|TRBJ1-3|few|TRBV18
CASSPSDNSGNTIYF
TGTGCCAGCTCACCTTCGGACAACTCTGGAAACACCATATATTTT
>TRBD1|TRBJ1-2|NA|TRBV28
CASSTRGTGGQGALDLGYTF
TGTGCCAGCAGTACGCGCGGGACAGGGGGACAGGGGGCGTTGGATTTGGGCTACACCTTC
>TRBD1|TRBJ1-2|NA|TRBV5-4
CASSPGQGAGYTF
TGTGCCAGCAGTCCGGGACAGGGGGCTGGCTACACCTTC
>NA|TRBJ2-5|NA|TRBV5-1
CASGAGEAGETQYF
TGCGCCAGCGGGGCTGGGGAAGCGGGAGAGACCCAGTACTTC
>NA|TRBJ1-1|NA|TRBV2
CASSEATGNTEAFF
TGTGCCAGCAGTGAAGCGACAGGGAACACTGAAGCTTTCTTT
>NA|TRBJ1-1|once|TRBV5-6
CASSFGVLNTEAFF
TGTGCCAGCAGCTTCGGAGTACTAAACACTGAAGCTTTCTTT
>NA|TRBJ2-7|NA|TRBV2
CASNPGLGKYEQYF
TGTGCCAGCAATCCTGGACTCGGCAAGTACGAGCAGTACTTC
>NA|TRBJ1-5|few|TRBV7-2
CASSPGSTPQHF
TGTGCCAGCAGCCCGGGGAGTACGCCCCAGCATTTT
>TRBD1|TRBJ1-6|NA|TRBV6-2/TRBV6-3
CASSYSVGGGRRNSPLHF
TGTGCCAGCAGTTACTCTGTAGGAGGGGGCCGTCGTAATTCACCCCTCCACTTT
>TRBD2|TRBJ2-4|NA|TRBV2
CASSSRGGTKNIQYF
TGTGCCAGCAGTTCCCGGGGGGGGACCAAAAACATTCAGTACTTC
>NA|TRBJ2-7|NA|TRBV29-1
CSVASRESEEQYF
TGCAGCGTTGCGAGCAGGGAATCTGAGGAGCAGTACTTC
>TRBD1|TRBJ1-4|NA|TRBV6-5
CASVEGQGFQKLFF
TGTGCCAGCGTAGAGGGACAGGGGTTTCAAAAACTGTTTTTT
>TRBD2|TRBJ2-1|NA|TRBV15
CATSRSISGRAGNEQFF
TGTGCCACCAGCAGATCAATTAGCGGGAGGGCCGGGAATGAGCAGTTCTTC
>NA|TRBJ1-5|NA|TRBV20-1
CSASFIGSNQPQHF
TGCAGTGCTAGTTTTATCGGTAGCAATCAGCCCCAGCATTTT
>TRBD2|TRBJ2-2|NA|TRBV9
CASRTSGLNTGELFF
TGTGCCAGCAGAACTAGCGGGCTGAACACCGGGGAGCTGTTTTTT
>NA|TRBJ1-1|NA|TRBV11-2
CASTLGLQGQGTEAFF
TGTGCCAGCACCTTAGGACTTCAGGGGCAGGGCACTGAAGCTTTCTTT
>TRBD1|TRBJ1-1|NA|TRBV30
CAWSIYRGNTEAFF
TGTGCCTGGAGTATTTACAGGGGAAACACTGAAGCTTTCTTT
>TRBD2|TRBJ2-5|NA|TRBV6-1
CASSAGLAGGQETQYF
TGTGCCAGCAGTGCTGGGCTAGCGGGAGGGCAAGAGACCCAGTACTTC
>NA|TRBJ1-2|once|TRBV16
CASSQSRGMGYGYTF
TGTGCCAGCAGCCAATCGAGGGGGATGGGATATGGCTACACCTTC
>NA|TRBJ2-2|NA|TRBV4-3
CASSQTSGVGELFF
TGCGCCAGCAGCCAAACGTCAGGGGTCGGGGAGCTGTTTTTT
>NA|TRBJ1-3|NA|TRBV3-1/TRBV3-2
CASSQDRYTIYF
TGTGCCAGCAGCCAAGACAGATACACCATATATTTT
>NA|TRBJ1-2|NA|TRBV19
CASSIFRISRSNYGYTF
TGTGCCAGTAGTATATTTCGTATTTCTAGGAGCAACTATGGCTACACCTTC
>TRBD1|TRBJ2-2|NA|TRBV5-1
CASSLALGQAEELFF
TGCGCCAGCAGCTTGGCCCTGGGACAGGCGGAGGAGCTGTTTTTT
>TRBD1|TRBJ1-2|few|TRBV10-3
CAIAGQGYGYTF
TGTGCCATCGCGGGACAGGGTTATGGCTACACCTTC
>NA|TRBJ1-1|NA|TRBV3-1/TRBV3-2
CASSPPEGEAFF
TGTGCCAGCAGCCCCCCTGAGGGTGAAGCTTTCTTT
>NA|TRBJ2-1|NA|TRBV24-1
CATSDLERGNEQFF
TGTGCCACCAGTGATTTGGAGAGGGGGAATGAGCAGTTCTTC
>TRBD1|TRBJ1-5|NA|TRBV18
CASSPGQGGGQPQHF
TGTGCCAGCTCCCCGGGACAGGGGGGAGGTCAGCCCCAGCATTTT
>NA|TRBJ2-4|NA|TRBV24-1
CATSDRDTGDIQYF
TGTGCCACCAGTGATAGGGACACTGGGGACATTCAGTACTTC
>TRBD1|TRBJ1-2|NA|TRBV4-2
CASSQGGTGGNYGYTF
TGTGCCAGCAGCCAAGGCGGGACAGGGGGAAATTATGGCTACACCTTC
>NA|TRBJ2-7|once|TRBV7-8
CASSFGRGYAYEQYF
TGTGCCAGCAGCTTCGGGCGGGGCTACGCTTACGAGCAGTACTTC
>NA|TRBJ2-7|NA|TRBV27
CASSWGGSEYEQYF
TGTGCCAGCAGTTGGGGGGGCAGCGAGTACGAGCAGTACTTC
>TRBD1|TRBJ1-2|NA|TRBV6-1
CASSGLGDGTVDRGYTF
TGTGCCAGCAGTGGCCTTGGGGACGGGACAGTAGATAGAGGCTACACCTTC
>TRBD1|TRBJ1-4|NA|TRBV30
CACHGDRVDEKLFF
TGTGCCTGCCACGGAGACAGGGTCGATGAAAAACTGTTTTTT
>NA|TRBJ2-1|NA|TRBV6-4
CASSAGETYNEQFF
TGTGCCAGCAGTGCGGGAGAAACCTACAATGAGCAGTTCTTC
>TRBD2|TRBJ2-1|NA|TRBV5-4
CASSGGLAGKSSYNEQFF
TGTGCCAGCAGCGGGGGACTAGCGGGGAAGAGCTCCTACAATGAGCAGTTCTTC
>NA|TRBJ1-1|once|TRBV6-5
CASSYIGEAFF
TGTGCCAGCAGTTACATCGGGGAAGCTTTCTTT
>TRBD2|TRBJ2-7|few|TRBV29-1
CSAISRGGSYEQYF
TGCAGCGCCATATCACGGGGGGGCTCCTACGAGCAGTACTTC
>NA|TRBJ2-1|NA|TRBV5-6
CASSLGANEQFF
TGTGCCAGCAGCTTGGGGGCAAATGAGCAGTTCTTC
>TRBD2|TRBJ2-7|NA|TRBV19
CASSLLAGDYEQYF
TGTGCCAGTAGTCTACTAGCGGGAGATTACGAGCAGTACTTC
>NA|TRBJ2-1|NA|TRBV18
CASSPPEGVYNEQFF
TGTGCCAGCTCACCACCGGAGGGAGTCTACAATGAGCAGTTCTTC
>TRBD1|TRBJ1-6|NA|TRBV7-9
CASSSSDREYSPNSPLHF
TGTGCCAGCAGCTCATCAGACAGGGAGTACTCTCCTAATTCACCCCTCCACTTT